This entry lists 24 T cell receptor beta chains sequenced from one sample in a study of T-cell memory formation after mild COVID-19. TCRdb re-derived calls from the 5' RACE reads in MiXCR, one entry per CDR3 protein. The table lists fewer than 700,000 distinct CDR3 sequences, about 22% of them singletons. Sequenced material: PBMCs or a T cell subset sorted from them (not recorded which). These receptors all come from an adult woman who had mild COVID-19 (a few samples of this study predate the infection). Cell type and time point are not known.

This clonotype was recorded a few times. The chain joins TRBV20-1 to TRBJ2-7; TRBD2 matches 8 bases. The junction had 6 bases not matched to a gene; V was cut back by 7 bases and J by 4 bases. Germline V gives CDR1 DFQATT, CDR2 SNEGSKA (reference sequence). This CDR3 is built from 12 residues. CDR3 sequence reads: CSGREGTYEQYF. In DNA form, the CDR3 reads TGCAGTGGACGGGAGGGAACATACGAGCAGTACTTC.

A few counts support this clonotype. CDR3 protein: CSVEAGSSYGYTF. The DNA of the CDR3 is TGCAGCGTTGAGGCAGGGAGTAGCTATGGCTACACCTTC. This chain links TRBV29-1 with TRBJ1-2, with a possible D match to TRBD1 (5 bases). This CDR3 region has 13 residues. V was clipped by 3 bases and J by 4 bases, with 12 bases between them. The V gene's germline CDR1 is SQVTM and CDR2 ANQGSEA. Based on the CDR3 plus reference TRBV29-1 and TRBJ1-2, the full variable domain is SAVISQKPSRDICQRGTSLTIQCQVDSQVTMMFWYRQQPGQSLTLIATANQGSEATYESGFVIDKFPISRPNLTFSTLTVSNMSPEDSSIYLCSVEAGSSYGYTFGSGTRLTVV.

This clonotype appeared a few times. The genes are TRBV6-5 and TRBJ1-1, with 12 positions matching TRBD1. The CDR3 covers 13 residues. Per germline, CDR1 MNHEY and CDR2 SVGAGI. V shed 6 bases and J 7 bases; nucleotides not matched to a gene: 3. The CDR3 DNA sequence: TGTGCCAGCAGAGGGACAGGGGGCTATGAAGCTTTCTTT. Translated, it gives CASRGTGGYEAFF.

The genes are TRBV7-8 and TRBJ2-2; TRBD2 might be the D (5 bases). The CDR3 is made up of 15 amino acids. Germline V CDR1 and CDR2: SGHVS, FQNEAQ. Trimming took 0 bases from V and 6 from J, leaving 11 bases between them. The CDR3 is CASSLANTRAGELFF. CDR3 nucleotide sequence: TGTGCCAGCAGCTTAGCAAACACGAGGGCCGGGGAGCTGTTTTTT.

The genes are TRBV2 and TRBJ1-3; maybe TRBD1 (5 bases). Per the germline V gene, CDR1 is SNHLY and CDR2 is FYNNEI. V was pared by 9 bases and J by 0 bases, with 12 bases between. This CDR3 has 14 residues. The CDR3: CASTGLSSGNTIYF. The CDR3 nucleotides are TGTGCCAGTACGGGACTTAGCTCTGGAAACACCATATATTTT.

Only a few counts were recorded for this clonotype. V and J are TRBV18 and TRBJ1-1; TRBD1 aligns across 9 bases. Trimming removed 3 bases from V and 2 bases from J; junction bases left unmatched: 4. In germline, CDR1 is KGHSH, CDR2 LQKENI. CDR3 length equals 15 residues. This CDR3 reads CASSPRTGDNTEAFF. The CDR3 DNA reads TGTGCCAGCTCACCGCGGACAGGGGATAACACTGAAGCTTTCTTT.

The genes are TRBV5-1 and TRBJ2-1; 9 bases fit TRBD1. The CDR3 runs 16 residues. From germline, CDR1 is SGHRS and CDR2 YFSETQ. With V trimmed by 7 bases and J by 0 bases, 8 bases remained unmatched. CDR3 loop: CASAKQGASSYNEQFF. CDR3 DNA: TGCGCCAGCGCCAAACAGGGGGCGAGCTCCTACAATGAGCAGTTCTTC.

The rearrangement links TRBV12-3 or TRBV12-4 to TRBJ2-5; D possibly uses TRBD1 or TRBD2 (7 bases each). This CDR3 has 16 residues. The V and J ends lost 8 bases and 1 base respectively, with 20 bases between them. CDR3 bases: TGTGCCAGCGGTCCAGGGGGGGGGGTACCCCAAGAGACCCAGTACTTC. Translating gives CASGPGGGVPQETQYF.

This clonotype has just one count. CDR3 sequence (DNA): TGTGCCACCTCGGGACATGTAGCTTTCTTT. Amino acid sequence: CATSGHVAFF. The chain recombines TRBV19 with TRBJ1-1, with TRBD1 as a possible D gene (6 bases). The V end lost 10 bases, the J end lost 10 bases, and 13 bases lay between the germline ends. CDR1 and CDR2 from the germline V gene are LNHDA and SQIVND (reference sequence). The length of the CDR3 is 10 residues.

This clonotype was seen only a few times. One end of the junction is discordant with germline, which a read error may explain. The chain carries TRBV7-7 and TRBJ1-3; possible D gene TRBD1, 5 bases. Germline values: CDR1 SSHAT, CDR2 FNYEAQ (reference sequence). CDR3 length: 13 residues. CDR3 sequence: CASSLAPGNTIYF. The CDR3 DNA reads as TGTGCTAGCAGCTTAGCCCCAGGGAACACCATATATTTT.

V and J are TRBV12-3 or TRBV12-4 and TRBJ2-7; 7 bases line up with TRBD2. The CDR3 has 15 residues. Losses at the gene ends were 3 bases for V and 3 bases for J; bases not matched to a gene: 8. The CDR3 DNA sequence: TGTGCCAGCAGTTTGACGGCGGGAGAACTCTACGAGCAGTACTTC. It encodes CASSLTAGELYEQYF.

This clonotype was counted between two and nine times. One junction end disagrees with the germline gene, perhaps due to a read error. The chain carries TRBV7-2 and TRBJ2-1, with D uncertain. Germline CDR1 is SGHTA and CDR2 is FQGNSA. This CDR3 has 13 residues. The DNA of the CDR3 is TGTGCCAGCAGCTTAGATCTGAATCCAAGGATTATCTTC. Its translation is CASSLDLNPRIIF.

This clonotype has only a few counts. The chain links TRBV6-2 or TRBV6-3 to TRBJ2-7; no reliable D call. This CDR3 has 16 amino acids. CDR1 and CDR2 from the germline V gene are MNHEY and SVGEGT. Trimming shortened V by 0 bases and J by 7 bases, and 19 bases separated the two germline ends. The CDR3 loop is CASSYSVAGPTTEQYF. The CDR3 bases are TGTGCCAGCAGTTACTCGGTTGCTGGACCTACGACGGAGCAGTACTTC.

The rearrangement links TRBV7-2 to TRBJ2-3; D gene unclear. Germline CDR1 and CDR2: SGHTA and FQGNSA. V was shortened by 0 bases and J by 6 bases, with 10 bases between the two germline ends. CDR3 size: 14 residues. CDR3: CASSLASGSDTQYF. CDR3 DNA: TGTGCCAGCAGCTTAGCATCCGGTTCTGATACGCAGTATTTT.

The chain joins TRBV5-1 to TRBJ2-5, with D unclear. Trimming shortened V by 3 bases and J by 1 base, and 7 bases separated the two germline ends. This CDR3 is 13 amino acids long. Germline values: CDR1 SGHRS, CDR2 YFSETQ. CDR3 nucleotides: TGCGCCAGCAGCTCCGAGCGCCAAGAGACCCAGTACTTC. This codes for CASSSERQETQYF.

This clonotype was counted between two and nine times. The chain combines TRBV6-6 with TRBJ2-3; maybe TRBD1 (5 bases). The CDR3 length is 12 residues. The germline V gene encodes CDR1 MNHNY and CDR2 SVGAGI (reference sequence). Trimming left V 8 bases short and J 8 bases short, with 14 bases between. In DNA, the CDR3 is TGTGCCAGCTCCACCCTACAGGCTACGCAGTATTTT. Amino acid sequence: CASSTLQATQYF.

This sequence joins TRBV9 and TRBJ2-1, with D possibly being TRBD2 (7 bases). Trimming shortened V by 1 base and J by 7 bases, and 18 bases separated the two germline ends. In germline, CDR1 is SGDLS, CDR2 YYNGEE. The CDR3 sequence is 16 residues long. The CDR3 DNA follows: TGTGCCAGCAGCGTATTAGGTGGGGGGGCCGGGAATGAGCAGTTCTTC. Translated: CASSVLGGGAGNEQFF.

This chain uses TRBV6-2 or TRBV6-3 with TRBJ2-2, with 10 nucleotides matching TRBD2. The V gene end was trimmed by 6 bases and the J gene end by 5 bases; junction bases not matched to a gene: 6. This CDR3 has 15 amino acids. Germline V gene sequence: CDR1 MNHEY, CDR2 SVGEGT. CDR3 region: CASRSSGSGTGELFF. The CDR3, as DNA: TGTGCCAGCAGATCTAGCGGGAGTGGAACCGGGGAGCTGTTTTTT.

This clonotype was counted between two and nine times. The chain joins TRBV27 to TRBJ2-7, with D unresolved. Trimming pared 3 bases from V and 6 bases from J, leaving 12 bases between. CDR1 MNHEY and CDR2 SMNVEV come from the germline V gene (reference sequence). This CDR3 spans 13 amino acids. The DNA for the CDR3 is TGTGCCAGCAGTTTGGGCTTCCTCGCCGAGCAGTACTTC. Translated: CASSLGFLAEQYF.

The genes are TRBV29-1 and TRBJ1-1; a weak D match, TRBD1 (5 bases). Trimming pared 5 bases from V and 5 bases from J, leaving 9 bases between. Germline lookup yields CDR1 SQVTM and CDR2 ANQGSEA. This CDR3 comprises 11 residues. Written as DNA, the CDR3 is TGCAGCGTTAATACAGGAACTGAAGCTTTCTTT. This translates into CSVNTGTEAFF.

This clonotype has a handful of counts. The rearrangement uses TRBV30 and TRBJ1-2; 10 positions match TRBD1. Losses at the gene ends were 7 bases for V and 4 bases for J; bases not matched to a gene: 9. This CDR3 contains 14 residues. The germline V gene has CDR1 GTSNPN and CDR2 SVGIG (reference sequence). CDR3 residues: CALGGTGDGYGYTF. DNA for the CDR3: TGTGCCTTAGGTGGGACAGGGGACGGCTATGGCTACACCTTC.

The genes are TRBV2 and TRBJ1-2, with 7 bases aligning to TRBD1. The germline gives CDR1 SNHLY, CDR2 FYNNEI. J gave up 1 base and V 6 bases, and 2 bases lay outside the gene matches. The CDR3 is 13 residues long. This chain's CDR3 is CASSGTVNYGYTF. The CDR3 DNA follows: TGTGCCAGCAGCGGGACAGTTAACTATGGCTACACCTTC.

This clonotype was counted between two and nine times. This chain links TRBV12-3 or TRBV12-4 with TRBJ1-5; TRBD1 might be the D (6 bases). There are 18 residues in the CDR3. V was shortened by 0 bases and J by 5 bases, with 20 bases between the two germline ends. The CDR3 spells CASSLARGGFLPHQPQHF. CDR3 sequence (DNA): TGTGCCAGCAGTTTAGCCCGTGGGGGCTTCCTCCCCCATCAGCCCCAGCATTTT.

V usage is TRBV7-8 and J usage is TRBJ2-7; 10 bases are a match to TRBD2. CDR3 size: 14 residues. Losses at the gene ends were 6 bases for V and 4 bases for J; bases not matched to a gene: 6. The V gene's germline CDR1 is SGHVS and CDR2 FQNEAQ. CDR3 DNA: TGTGCCAGCAGACCAGGACTAGCGGCGTACGAGCAGTACTTC. Its protein product is CASRPGLAAYEQYF. The full variable domain, in which reference TRBV7-8 and TRBJ2-7 provide the parts outside the CDR3, is GAGVSQSPRYKVAKRGQDVALRCDPISGHVSLFWYQQALGQGPEFLTYFQNEAQLDKSGLPSDRFFAERPEGSVSTLKIQRTQQEDSAVYLCASRPGLAAYEQYFGPGTRLTVT.